This T cell receptor (beta chain) emerged from a study of blood T cell repertoires in COVID-19. Participant reports of clinical history set cohort assignment. Profiled with immunoSEQ multiplex PCR; TCRdb holds only in-frame clones, not every one. The sample lists around 300,000 clones, approximately 90% occurring once. Germline values: CDR1 MDHEN, CDR2 SYDVKM. V was trimmed by 1 base and J by 4 bases, leaving 16 bases between them. The CDR3 is 16 residues long. Sequenced sample: PBMCs or T cells enriched from blood (not recorded which). V gene TRBV28 combines with J gene TRBJ1-1, with a tentative D call TRBD1 (6 bases). This TCR was sampled from a young woman who had recovered from COVID-19. The CDR3 nucleotides read TGTGCCAGCAGTTTATACCCTAGTGTAGGGGGCACTGAAGCTTTCTTT. Its protein is CASSLYPSVGGTEAFF.